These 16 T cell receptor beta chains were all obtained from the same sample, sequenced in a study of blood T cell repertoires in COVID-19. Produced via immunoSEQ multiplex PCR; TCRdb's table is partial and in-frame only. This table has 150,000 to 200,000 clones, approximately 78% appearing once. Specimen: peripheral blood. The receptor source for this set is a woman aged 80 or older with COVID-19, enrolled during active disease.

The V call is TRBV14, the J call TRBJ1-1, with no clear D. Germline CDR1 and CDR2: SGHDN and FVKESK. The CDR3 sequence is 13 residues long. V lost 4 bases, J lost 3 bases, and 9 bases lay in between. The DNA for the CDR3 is TGTGCCAGCAGCCGCGAGGAGCACACTGAAGCTTTCTTT. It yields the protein CASSREEHTEAFF.

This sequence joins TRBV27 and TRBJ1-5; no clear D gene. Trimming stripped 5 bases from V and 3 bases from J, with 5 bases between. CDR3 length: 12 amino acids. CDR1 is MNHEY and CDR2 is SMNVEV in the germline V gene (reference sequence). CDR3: CASSAPNQPQHF. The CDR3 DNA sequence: TGTGCCAGCAGTGCGCCCAATCAGCCCCAGCATTTT.

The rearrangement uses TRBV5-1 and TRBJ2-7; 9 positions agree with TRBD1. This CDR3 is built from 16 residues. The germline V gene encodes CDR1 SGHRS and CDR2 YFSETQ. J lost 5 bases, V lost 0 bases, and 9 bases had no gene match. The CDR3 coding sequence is TGCGCCAGCAGCTTGGGGGGCGGGACAGGGTTGCACGAGCAGTACTTC. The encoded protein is CASSLGGGTGLHEQYF.

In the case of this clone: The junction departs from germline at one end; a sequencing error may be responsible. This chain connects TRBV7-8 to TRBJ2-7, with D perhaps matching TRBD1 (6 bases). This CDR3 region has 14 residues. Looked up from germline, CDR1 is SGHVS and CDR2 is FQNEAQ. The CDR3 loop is CASSLGQGGYGQYF. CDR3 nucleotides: TGTGCCAGCAGCCTGGGACAAGGAGGCTACGGGCAGTACTTC.

CDR3 protein: CASSFLIPSTDTQYF. CDR3 sequence (DNA): TGTGCCAGCAGCTTTTTAATCCCTTCCACAGATACGCAGTATTTT. The V gene is TRBV5-5, the J gene TRBJ2-3; no reliable D call. Trimming cost V 2 bases and J 2 bases, with 12 bases left between them. In germline, CDR1 is SGHKS, CDR2 YYEKEE (reference sequence). CDR3 size: 15 residues.

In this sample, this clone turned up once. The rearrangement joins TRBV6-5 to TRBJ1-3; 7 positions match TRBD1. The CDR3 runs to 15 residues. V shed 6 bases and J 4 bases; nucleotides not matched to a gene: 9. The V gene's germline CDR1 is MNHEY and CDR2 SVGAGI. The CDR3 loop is CASRTTGCMGNTIYF. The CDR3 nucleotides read TGTGCCAGCAGAACGACAGGGTGTATGGGAAACACCATATATTTT.

The CDR3 spells CASSHSGNTIYF. Here the CDR3 DNA reads TGTGCCAGCAGCCACTCTGGAAACACCATATATTTT. V and J are TRBV21-1 and TRBJ1-3; TRBD1 was called by the table and not checked on the DNA. TRBV21-1 is a pseudogene. The CDR3 length is 12 residues.

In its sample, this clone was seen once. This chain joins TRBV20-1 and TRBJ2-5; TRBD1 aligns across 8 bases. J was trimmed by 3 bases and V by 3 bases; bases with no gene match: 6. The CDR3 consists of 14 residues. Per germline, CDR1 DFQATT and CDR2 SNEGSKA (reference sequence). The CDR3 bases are TGCAGTGCTAGTCAGGGGGCAATCAAAGAGACCCAGTACTTC. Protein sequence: CSASQGAIKETQYF.

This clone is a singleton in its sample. The CDR3 nucleotides read TGTGCCAGCCACGCAGGGCGGGGTTATACCTACGAGCAGTACTTC. Protein product: CASHAGRGYTYEQYF. V is TRBV28 and J is TRBJ2-7; D possibly corresponds to TRBD2 (6 bases). The V gene's germline CDR1 is MDHEN and CDR2 SYDVKM. The V end lost 8 bases, the J end lost 2 bases, and 19 bases lay between the germline ends. The CDR3 sequence is 15 residues long.

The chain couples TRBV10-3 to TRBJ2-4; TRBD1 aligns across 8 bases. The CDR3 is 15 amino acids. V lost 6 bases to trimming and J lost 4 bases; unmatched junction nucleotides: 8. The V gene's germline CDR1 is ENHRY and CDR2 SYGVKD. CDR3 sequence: CAISPRRTGKNIQYF. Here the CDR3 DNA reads TGTGCCATCAGCCCCCGCAGGACAGGGAAAAACATTCAGTACTTC.

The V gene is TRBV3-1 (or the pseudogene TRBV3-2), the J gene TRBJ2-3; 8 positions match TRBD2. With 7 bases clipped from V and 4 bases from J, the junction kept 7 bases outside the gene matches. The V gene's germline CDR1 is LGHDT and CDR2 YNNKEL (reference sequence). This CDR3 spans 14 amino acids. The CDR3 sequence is CASKRAGVADTQYF. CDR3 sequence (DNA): TGTGCCAGCAAACGAGCGGGGGTTGCAGATACGCAGTATTTT.

The CDR3 loop reads CATSDSSLAGGPKTQYF. In DNA form, the CDR3 reads TGTGCCACCAGTGATTCGTCACTAGCGGGAGGGCCGAAGACCCAGTACTTC. The chain links TRBV24-1 to TRBJ2-5; the match to TRBD2 covers 13 bases. The V segment lost 2 bases and the J segment 6 bases; nucleotides outside the gene matches: 8. Germline assignment: CDR1 KGHDR and CDR2 SFDVKD. This CDR3 has 17 amino acids.

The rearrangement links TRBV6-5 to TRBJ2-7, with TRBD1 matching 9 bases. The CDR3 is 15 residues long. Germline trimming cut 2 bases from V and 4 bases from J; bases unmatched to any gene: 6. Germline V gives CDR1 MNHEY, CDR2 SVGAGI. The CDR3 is CASSYNWGQGYEQYF. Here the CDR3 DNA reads TGTGCCAGCAGTTACAACTGGGGACAGGGATACGAGCAGTACTTC.

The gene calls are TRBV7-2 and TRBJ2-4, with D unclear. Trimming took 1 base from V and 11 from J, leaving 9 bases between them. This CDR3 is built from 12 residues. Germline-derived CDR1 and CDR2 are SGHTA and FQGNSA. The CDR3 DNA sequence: TGTGCCAGCAGCTTAGATGTCGCGGTTCAGTACTTC. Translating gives CASSLDVAVQYF.

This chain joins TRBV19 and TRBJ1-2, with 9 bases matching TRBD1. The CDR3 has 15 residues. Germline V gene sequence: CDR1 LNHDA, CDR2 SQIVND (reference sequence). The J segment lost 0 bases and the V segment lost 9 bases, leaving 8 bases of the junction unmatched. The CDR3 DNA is TGTGCCAGCTCCGACAGGGGGTTTACTAACTATGGCTACACCTTC. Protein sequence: CASSDRGFTNYGYTF.

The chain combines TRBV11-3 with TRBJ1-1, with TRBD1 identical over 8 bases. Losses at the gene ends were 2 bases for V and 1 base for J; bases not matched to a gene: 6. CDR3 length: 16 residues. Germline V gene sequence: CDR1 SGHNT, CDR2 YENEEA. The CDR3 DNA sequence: TGTGCCAGCAGCTTACGACAGGGGCCAGGGAACACTGAAGCTTTCTTT. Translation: CASSLRQGPGNTEAFF.